One TCR beta chain is described in this entry. There are no base qualities to consult, and no much larger clone falls within one base. Between the V and J ends, shortened by 4 bases and 0 bases respectively, the junction contains 12 bases. Based on the germline V gene, the CDR1 and CDR2 sequences are SNHLY and FYNNEI. The CDR3 contains 16 residues, cysteine and phenylalanine counted. Of the read, only the CDR3 DNA is kept; its 48 bases are in frame from base 1. TCR cDNA was synthesized by 5'RACE template switching, which introduced a universal primer site and unique molecular identifiers. Priming of cDNA synthesis was performed from both the TCR alpha and TCR beta constant segments. Two PCR steps were used to amplify libraries, with sample barcodes and sequencing adapters being added in the second step. Sequencing of libraries was performed on Illumina HiSeq 2500 (2x100 bp) or NovaSeq (2x150 bp). The authors processed their data as follows. MIGEC was used to demultiplex reads and collapse the reads into UMI consensus sequences, and MiXCR was used for V(D)J alignment. Vaccine-responding clonotypes were defined with edgeR using replicate PBMC samples, requiring FDR below 0.01 and a log2 fold change above 5 up to day 15. Each bulk clonotype was labeled CD4 or CD8 based on which sequenced repertoire, CD4 or CD8, contained the clonotype at higher abundance. A clonotype counted as NS4B-specific if enriched at least 10-fold in dextramer-positive versus dextramer-negative fractions, with CD4-biased clonotypes left out. TCRdb reprocessed the public reads (quality trimming at Q25 with fastp, clone calling with MiXCR) and kept in-frame beta chains. CDR3 protein duplicates are merged, each entry listing the most common genes and DNA. Here the V and J calls rest on TCRdb's processing, not on the authors' analysis. The sample table contains about 96,000 distinct CDR3 sequences; only one count was recorded for roughly 9% of them. Around 16% of the sample is in the top ten clones.

These data are taken from a study of T cells after yellow fever vaccination (dated by TCRdb to between 2017 and 2020). Notes on the research overall: Libraries from fractions with low cell numbers were prepared with the SMART-Seq v4 Ultra Low Input RNA kit. To track T-cell clones before and after primary and booster YFV17D yellow fever vaccination, bulk TCR alpha and beta repertoires were sequenced longitudinally. Two healthy male donors, one aged 18 to 30 and one aged 30 to 40 years, made up the cohort. Blood was collected at multiple timepoints before and after primary and secondary immunization, and bulk PBMC replicates and cell subsets were isolated. Broad study findings and their caveats: Because only a couple of donors were included in the study, the extent to which the findings can be generalized is limited. A small fraction of clonotypes appeared in both the CD4 and CD8 compartments, likely as a result of convergent recombination. After the booster, most of the clones that had expanded following primary vaccination were detected again (96% of CD4 and around 90% of CD8), which suggests that memory was broadly maintained. Compared with the primary T-cell response, the secondary T-cell response was weaker but faster, peaking on day 5 rather than day 15. Computational filtering was needed because FACS-sorted repertoires could contain abundant contaminating clonotypes from the bulk population.

The treatment or condition label on this specimen signifies: live attenuated yellow fever vaccine strain. A standard Ficoll-Paque protocol was used to isolate PBMCs from peripheral blood. With anti-CD3 and anti-CD8 staining plus a dextramer loaded with the yellow fever NS4B epitope peptide, the researchers sorted epitope-specific CD8 T cells. TriZol was used to extract RNA from bulk PBMCs, from CD4 and CD8 fractions, and from dextramer-positive and dextramer-negative fractions. Rearrangement joined TRBV2 to TRBJ2-2, with no confidently assigned D gene. The clonotype originates from a man aged 18 to 35 who received the YFV17D yellow fever vaccine. Sample: CD8+ T cells not binding an NS4B(214-222) dextramer, sorted from PBMCs, taken around 15 days after the first yellow fever vaccination. The label giving this sample's cell subset or site can be read as: NS4B epitope dextramer-negative CD8 T cells. The base sequence is TGTGCCAGCAGTGTGGTTAACCCCGCGAACACCGGGGAGCTGTTTTTT. Its coded protein is CASSVVNPANTGELFF.